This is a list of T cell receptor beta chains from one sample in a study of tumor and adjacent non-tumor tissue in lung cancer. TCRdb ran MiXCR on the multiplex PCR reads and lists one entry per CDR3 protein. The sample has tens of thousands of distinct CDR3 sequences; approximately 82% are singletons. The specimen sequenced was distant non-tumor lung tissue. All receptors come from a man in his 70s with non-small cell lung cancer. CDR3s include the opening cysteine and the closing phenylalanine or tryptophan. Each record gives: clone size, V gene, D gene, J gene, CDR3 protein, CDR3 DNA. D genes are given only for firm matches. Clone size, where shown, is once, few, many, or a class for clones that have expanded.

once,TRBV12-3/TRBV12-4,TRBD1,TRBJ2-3,CVSSQPVDRKDMQYF,TGTGTCAGCAGTCAGCCCGTGGACAGGAAAGATATGCAGTATTTT
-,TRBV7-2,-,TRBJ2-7,CASNYPGLGDEQYF,TGTGCCAGCAACTACCCGGGCCTAGGGGACGAGCAGTACTTC
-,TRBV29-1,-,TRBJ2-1,CSVPGIGGYNELFF,TGCAGCGTCCCCGGGATAGGGGGATACAATGAGCTGTTCTTC
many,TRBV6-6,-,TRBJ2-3,CASSGGDTQYF,TGTGCCAGCAGCGGGGGAGATACGCAGTATTTT
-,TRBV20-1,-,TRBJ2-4,CSARVQERYDKYIQNF,TGCAGTGCTAGAGTCCAGGAGCGGTATGACAAATACATTCAGAACTTC
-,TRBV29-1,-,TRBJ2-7,CSVERAGPTNVKYF,TGCAGCGTTGAAAGGGCGGGACCGACCAACGTGAAGTACTTC
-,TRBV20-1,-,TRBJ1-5,CSAAFGEGWAQPQHF,TGCAGTGCTGCCTTCGGAGAGGGATGGGCTCAGCCCCAGCATTTT
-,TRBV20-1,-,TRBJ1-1,CNAERQAVGTEAFF,TGCAATGCTGAGCGACAGGCCGTGGGCACTGAGGCTTTCTTT
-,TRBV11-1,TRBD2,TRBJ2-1,CVSSRLAGGYDEQFF,TGTGTCAGCAGTCGACTAGCGGGGGGGTACGATGAGCAGTTCTTC
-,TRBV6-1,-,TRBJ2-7,CASSDYSTDKDQYF,TGTGCCAGCAGTGATTACTCAACGGACAAGGACCAGTACTTC
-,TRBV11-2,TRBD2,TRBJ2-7,CASILGSGTYEQYF,TGTGCCAGCATCTTAGGTAGCGGGACCTACGAACAATACTTC
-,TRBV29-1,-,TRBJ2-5,CSPPDVRETQYF,TGCAGCCCCCCTGACGTACGAGAGACTCAGTACTTC
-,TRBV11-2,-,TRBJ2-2,CACSIQVGADGELFF,TGTGCCTGCAGCATACAAGTGGGGGCTGACGGGGAGCTGTTTTTT
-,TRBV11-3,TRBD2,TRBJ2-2,CANSGLAVAGAGELFF,TGTGCGAACAGCGGCCTGGCGGTAGCGGGGGCCGGGGAGCTGTTTTTT
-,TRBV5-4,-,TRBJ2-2,CVSNSDIGELFF,TGTGTCAGCAACTCAGACATCGGGGAGCTGTTTTTT
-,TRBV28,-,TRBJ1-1,CASSPTDGKNTEAFF,TGTGCCAGCAGTCCCACGGACGGAAAGAACACTGAAGCTTTCTTT
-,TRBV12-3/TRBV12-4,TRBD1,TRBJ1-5,CASSLGTGVNQHQHF,TGTGCCAGTAGTTTAGGGACAGGGGTCAATCAGCACCAGCATTTT
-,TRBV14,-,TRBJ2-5,CASSQVGTQYF,TGCGCCAGCAGCCAAGTGGGGACCCAGTATTTC
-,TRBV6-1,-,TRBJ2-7,CASSDNPTDGEQYF,TGTGCGAGCAGTGATAACCCAACGGACGGGGAGCAGTACTTC
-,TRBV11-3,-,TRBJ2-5,CASASGWGRESYYF,TGTGCCAGCGCTTCCGGCTGGGGGCGGGAGTCCTACTACTTC
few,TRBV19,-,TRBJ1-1,CASSIKAANTEAFF,TGTGCCAGTAGTATAAAGGCAGCGAACACTGAAGCTTTCTTT
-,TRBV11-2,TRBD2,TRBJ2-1,CASSLAGGASEQIF,TGTGCCAGCAGCTTAGCGGGGGGGGCCAGTGAGCAAATCTTC
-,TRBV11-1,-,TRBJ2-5,CASSLGVGRPAETQHF,TGTGCCAGCAGCTTAGGTGTGGGGAGACCAGCGGAGACCCAGCACTTC
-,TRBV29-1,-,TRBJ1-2,CSVVSYQSPGEDGYTF,TGCAGCGTTGTCTCCTATCAATCCCCGGGAGAAGATGGTTACACCTTC
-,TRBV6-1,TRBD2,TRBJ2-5,CASRECAAGRETQYF,TGTGCCAGCCGTGAATGCGCTGCGGGGCGGGAGACCCAGTATTTC
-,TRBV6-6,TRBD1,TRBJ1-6,CASRKEHRTGTGSPLNF,TGCGCCAGCAGAAAGGAACACAGAACAGGGACAGGTTCACCCCTAAACTTT
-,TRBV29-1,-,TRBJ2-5,CSMAERFHEIQYF,TGCAGCATGGCCGAGAGGTTCCATGAGATCCAATACTTC
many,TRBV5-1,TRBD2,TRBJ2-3,CASSLVLLAGGSDTQYF,TGCGCCAGCAGCTTGGTGCTACTAGCGGGAGGGTCCGATACGCAGTATTTT
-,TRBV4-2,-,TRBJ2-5,CGSSQVGGLEETQHF,TGTGGCAGCAGCCAAGTTGGGGGCTTGGAAGAGACCCAGCACTTC
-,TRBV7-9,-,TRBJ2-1,CASSDYNGQFF,TGTGCCAGCAGCGATTACAATGGGCAGTTCTTC
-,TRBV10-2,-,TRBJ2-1,CAGTSPGSSSHEQFF,TGCGCCGGCACGTCCCCGGGATCCTCTTCTCATGAGCAGTTCTTC
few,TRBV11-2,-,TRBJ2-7,CASSLYGPDQYF,TGTGCCAGCAGCTTATATGGACCGGATCAGTACTTC
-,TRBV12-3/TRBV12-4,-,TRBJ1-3,CASSRPGTGIGSGITIYF,TGTGCCAGCAGTCGTCCCGGTACAGGAATCGGCTCTGGAATCACCATATATTTT
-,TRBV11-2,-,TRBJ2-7,CASRLVGRDREKYF,TGTGCCAGCAGATTAGTTGGTCGGGATCGAGAGAAGTACTTC
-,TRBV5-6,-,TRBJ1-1,CASSSMGRTMYAEAFF,TGTGCCAGCAGCTCAATGGGCCGGACCATGTACGCTGAAGCTTTCTTT
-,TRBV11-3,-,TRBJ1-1,CASSLGPDPEAFF,TGTGCCAGCAGCTTAGGTCCAGATCCTGAAGCTTTCTTT
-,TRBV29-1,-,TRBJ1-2,CIVVPYHSSGEDGYTF,TGCATCGTTGTCCCCTATCACTCCTCTGGAGAAGATGGCTACACCTTC
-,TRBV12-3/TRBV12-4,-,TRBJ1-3,CASSGTGIGIGSGNTIYF,TGTGCCAGCAGTGGTACCGGCATAGGGATCGGCTCTGGAAACACCATATATTTT
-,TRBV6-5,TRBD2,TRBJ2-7,CTSSSLTSGTKLVYEQYF,TGTACCAGCAGCTCACTAACTAGCGGGACAAAACTCGTATACGAGCAGTACTTC
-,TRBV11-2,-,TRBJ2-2,CASTLVGTVVAGELFF,TGTGCCAGCACCTTAGTGGGCACAGTGGTTGCCGGTGAGCTGTTTTTT
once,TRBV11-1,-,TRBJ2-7,CASSLDSYEQYF,TGTGCCAGCAGCTTAGACAGCTACGAGCAGTACTTC
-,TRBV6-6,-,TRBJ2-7,CASSAHGLHEQYF,TGTGCCAGCAGTGCACATGGGCTCCACGAGCAGTATTTC
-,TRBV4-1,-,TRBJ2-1,CDSSQGGFLNEQLF,TGCGACAGCAGCCAAGGGGGATTTCTCAATGAGCAGCTCTTC
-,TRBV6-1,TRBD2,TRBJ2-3,CASWSGSTDTLYF,TGTGCCAGCTGGAGCGGGAGCACAGATACACTGTATTTT
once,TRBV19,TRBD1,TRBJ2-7,CATTDRGDYEQYF,TGTGCCACCACGGACAGGGGAGACTACGAGCAGTACTTC
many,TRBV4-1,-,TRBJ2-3,CASSQSPLRAGSTDTQYF,TGCGCCAGCAGCCAATCCCCCTTAAGGGCAGGGAGCACAGATACGCAGTATTTT
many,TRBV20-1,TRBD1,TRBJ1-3,CSAPGQGAGNTIYF,TGCAGTGCTCCTGGGCAGGGGGCTGGAAACACCATATATTTT
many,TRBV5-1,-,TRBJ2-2,CASSLEAGELFF,TGCGCCAGCAGCTTGGAGGCCGGGGAGCTGTTTTTT
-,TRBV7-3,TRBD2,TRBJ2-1,CASSLSGGANNEQFF,TGTGCCAGCAGCTTAAGCGGGGGGGCAAACAATGAGCAGTTCTTC
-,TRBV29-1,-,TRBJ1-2,CRVVPYQSSGYDGYTF,TGCAGGGTTGTCCCCTATCAATCCTCGGGATATGATGGCTACACCTTC
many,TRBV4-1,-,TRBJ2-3,CASSQGASRDTQYF,TGCGCCAGCAGCCAAGGGGCATCAAGAGATACGCAGTATTTT
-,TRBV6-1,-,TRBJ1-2,CAGEPVMAGSGSGNYGYIF,TGTGCCGGCGAACCCGTAATGGCGGGGTCTGGAAGCGGAAACTATGGCTACATCTTC
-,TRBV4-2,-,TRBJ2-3,CAISQADRTTGTQYF,TGTGCCATCAGCCAAGCGGACAGAACCACAGGTACGCAGTATTTT
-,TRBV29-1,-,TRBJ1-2,CTILQTGAYGYTF,TGCACTATTCTACAGACGGGAGCCTATGGCTACACCTTC
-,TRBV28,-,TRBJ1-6,CASSSEQGPGSPLQF,TGTGCCAGCAGTTCGGAACAAGGGCCTGGATCACCCCTCCAGTTT